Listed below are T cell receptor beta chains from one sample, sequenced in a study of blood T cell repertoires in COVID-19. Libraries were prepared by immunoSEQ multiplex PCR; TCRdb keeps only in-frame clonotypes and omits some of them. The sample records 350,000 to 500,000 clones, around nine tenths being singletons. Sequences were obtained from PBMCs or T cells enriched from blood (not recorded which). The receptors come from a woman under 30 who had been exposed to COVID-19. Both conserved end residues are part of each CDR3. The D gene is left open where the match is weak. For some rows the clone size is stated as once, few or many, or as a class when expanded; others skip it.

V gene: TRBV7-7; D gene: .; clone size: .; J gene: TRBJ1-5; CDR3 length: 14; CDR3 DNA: TGTGCCAGCAGCTTTAAGGCTCGGGGGCAGCCCCAGCATTTT; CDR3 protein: CASSFKARGQPQHF
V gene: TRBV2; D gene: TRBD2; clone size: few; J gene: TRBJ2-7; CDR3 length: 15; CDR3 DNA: TGTGCCAGCAGTGAAATCCTAGCGGGAGTCGACGAGCAGTACTTC; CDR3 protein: CASSEILAGVDEQYF
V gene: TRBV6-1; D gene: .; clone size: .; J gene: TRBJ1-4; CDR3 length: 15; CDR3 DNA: TGTGCCAGCAGTGAAGCGCCCACGGAGAATGAAAAACTGTTTTTT; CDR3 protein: CASSEAPTENEKLFF
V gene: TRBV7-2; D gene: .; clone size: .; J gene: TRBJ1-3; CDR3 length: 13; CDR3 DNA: TGTGCCAGCAGCCGAGGCTCTGGAAACACCATATATTTT; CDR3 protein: CASSRGSGNTIYF
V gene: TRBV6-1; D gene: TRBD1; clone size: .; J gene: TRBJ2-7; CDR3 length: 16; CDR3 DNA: TGTGCCAGCAGTGAAGCTTGGCAGGGGGCGATCTACGAGCAGTACTTC; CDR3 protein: CASSEAWQGAIYEQYF
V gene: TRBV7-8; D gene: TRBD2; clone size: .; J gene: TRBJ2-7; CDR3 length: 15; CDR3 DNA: TGTGCCAGCAGCTCGACTAGCGGGGGCACCTACGAGCAGTACTTC; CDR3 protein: CASSSTSGGTYEQYF
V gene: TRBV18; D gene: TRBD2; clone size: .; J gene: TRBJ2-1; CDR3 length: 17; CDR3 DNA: TGTGCCAGCTCACCGAGTCTTGTAGCGGGGGAGTACAATGAGCAGTTCTTC; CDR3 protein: CASSPSLVAGEYNEQFF
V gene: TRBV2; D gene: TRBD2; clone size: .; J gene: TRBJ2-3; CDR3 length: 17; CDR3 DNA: TGTGCCAGCAGTGTTGCTAGCGGGAGTCTCTCCGGGGATACGCAGTATTTT; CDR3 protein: CASSVASGSLSGDTQYF
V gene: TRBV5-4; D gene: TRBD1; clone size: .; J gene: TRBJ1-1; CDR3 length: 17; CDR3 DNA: TGTGCCAGCAGCCAAGCGCCGGGACAGGGGGCGAACACTGAAGCTTTCTTT; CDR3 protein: CASSQAPGQGANTEAFF
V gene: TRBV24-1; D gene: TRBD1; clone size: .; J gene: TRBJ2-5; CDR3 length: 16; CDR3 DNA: TGTGCCACCAGTGATTCAGGACAGGGCGGCGGAGAGACCCAGTACTTC; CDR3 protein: CATSDSGQGGGETQYF
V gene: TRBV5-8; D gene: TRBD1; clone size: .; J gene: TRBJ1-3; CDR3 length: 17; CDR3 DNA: TGTGCCAGCAGCTCGACAGGGCGCATGTTCTCTGGAAACACCATATATTTT; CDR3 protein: CASSSTGRMFSGNTIYF
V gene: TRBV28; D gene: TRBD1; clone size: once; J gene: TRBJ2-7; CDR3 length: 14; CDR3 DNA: TGTGCCAGCAGAAGGGGACAGGGGCCCTACGAGCAGTACTTC; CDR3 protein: CASRRGQGPYEQYF
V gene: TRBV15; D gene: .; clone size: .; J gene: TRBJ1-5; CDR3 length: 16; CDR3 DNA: TGTGCCACCAGCAGAGACCCAGGGAGGAGCAATCAGCCCCAGCATTTT; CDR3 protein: CATSRDPGRSNQPQHF
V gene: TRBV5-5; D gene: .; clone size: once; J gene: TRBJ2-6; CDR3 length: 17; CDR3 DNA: TGTGCCAGCAGCACATGGATCAGGGGCTCTGGGGCCAACGTCCTGACTTTC; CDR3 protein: CASSTWIRGSGANVLTF
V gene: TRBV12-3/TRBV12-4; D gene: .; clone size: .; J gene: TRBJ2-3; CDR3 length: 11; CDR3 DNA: TGTGCCAGCAGTTTACTAGATACGCAGTATTTT; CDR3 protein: CASSLLDTQYF
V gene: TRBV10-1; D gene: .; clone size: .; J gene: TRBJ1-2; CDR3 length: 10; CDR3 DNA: TGCGCCAGCGAGGTCTATGGCTACACCTTC; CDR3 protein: CASEVYGYTF
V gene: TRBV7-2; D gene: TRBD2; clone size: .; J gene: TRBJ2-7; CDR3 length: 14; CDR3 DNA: TGTGCCAGCAGCCCAGGGACTAGCGGGGACGAGCAGTACTTC; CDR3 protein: CASSPGTSGDEQYF
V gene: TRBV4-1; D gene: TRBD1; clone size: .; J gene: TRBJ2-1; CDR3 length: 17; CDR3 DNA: TGCGCCAGCAGCCCCCGGACAGGTTCCCTTTCCTACAATGAGCAGTTCTTC; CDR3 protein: CASSPRTGSLSYNEQFF
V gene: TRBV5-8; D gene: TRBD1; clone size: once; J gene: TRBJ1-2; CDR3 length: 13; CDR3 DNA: TGTGCCAGCAGTCGGACAGGCGACTATGGCTACACCTTC; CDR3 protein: CASSRTGDYGYTF
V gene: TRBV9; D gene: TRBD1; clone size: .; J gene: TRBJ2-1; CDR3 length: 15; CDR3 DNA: TGTGCCAGCAGCGTGGACAGGGGGCAGTACAATGAGCAGTTCTTC; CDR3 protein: CASSVDRGQYNEQFF
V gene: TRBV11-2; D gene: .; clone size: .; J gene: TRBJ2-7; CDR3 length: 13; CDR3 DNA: TGTGCCAGCAGCTTAGAGTTCAACGGCGAGCAGTACTTC; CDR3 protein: CASSLEFNGEQYF
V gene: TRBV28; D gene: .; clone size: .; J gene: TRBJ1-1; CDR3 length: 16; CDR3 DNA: TGTGCCAGCAGTTTATCGTCCGCCGGGACGGGGGTTGAAGCTTTCTTT; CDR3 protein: CASSLSSAGTGVEAFF
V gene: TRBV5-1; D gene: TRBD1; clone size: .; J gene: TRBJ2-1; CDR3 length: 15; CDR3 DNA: TGCGCCAGCAGCTGGGGACAGGGAGGGTACAATGAGCAGTTCTTC; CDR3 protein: CASSWGQGGYNEQFF
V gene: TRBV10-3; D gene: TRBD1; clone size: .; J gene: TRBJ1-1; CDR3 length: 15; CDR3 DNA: TGTGCCATCAGTTGGAAGGGACAGAAGAACACTGAAGCTTTCTTT; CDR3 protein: CAISWKGQKNTEAFF
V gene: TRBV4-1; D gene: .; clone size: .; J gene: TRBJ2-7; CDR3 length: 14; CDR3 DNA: TGCGCCAGCAGCCGGGGCCCGGAGGGTTACGAGCAGTACTTC; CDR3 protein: CASSRGPEGYEQYF
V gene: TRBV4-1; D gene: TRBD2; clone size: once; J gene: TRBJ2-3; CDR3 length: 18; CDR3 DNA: TGCGCCAGCAGCCAAGATGGGAGCGGGAGGGTCCTCACAGATACGCAGTATTTT; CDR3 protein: CASSQDGSGRVLTDTQYF
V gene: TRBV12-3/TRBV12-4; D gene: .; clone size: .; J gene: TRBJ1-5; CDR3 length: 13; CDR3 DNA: TGTGCCAGCAGAACCCAAGAGGGTCAGCCCCAGCATTTT; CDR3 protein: CASRTQEGQPQHF
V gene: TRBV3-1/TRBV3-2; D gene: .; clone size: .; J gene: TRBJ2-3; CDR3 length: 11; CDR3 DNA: TGTGCCAGCAGCCAAGCCCTTACGCAGTATTTT; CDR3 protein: CASSQALTQYF
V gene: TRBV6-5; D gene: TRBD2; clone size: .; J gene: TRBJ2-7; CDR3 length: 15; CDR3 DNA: TGTGCCAGCAGTCGAACTAGCGGGGGCCTCTACGAGCAGTACTTC; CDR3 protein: CASSRTSGGLYEQYF
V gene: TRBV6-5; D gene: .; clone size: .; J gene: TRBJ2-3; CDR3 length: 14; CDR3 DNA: TGTGCCAGCTTTAGAGGGAGGGGGGCAGATACGCAGTATTTT; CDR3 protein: CASFRGRGADTQYF
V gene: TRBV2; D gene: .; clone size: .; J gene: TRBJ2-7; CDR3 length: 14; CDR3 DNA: TGTGCCAGCAGTGCCCAGGCGGGTTCCTACGAGCAGTACTTC; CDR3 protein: CASSAQAGSYEQYF
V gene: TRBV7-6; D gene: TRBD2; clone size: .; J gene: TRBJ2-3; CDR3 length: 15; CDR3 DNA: TGTGCCAGCAGCCTATTGGCGGGAGCTACAGATACGCAGTATTTT; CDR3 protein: CASSLLAGATDTQYF
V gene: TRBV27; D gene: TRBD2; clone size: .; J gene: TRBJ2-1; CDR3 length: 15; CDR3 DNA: TGTGCCAGCAGTCCGGGACTACCCTCCTACAATGAGCAGTTCTTC; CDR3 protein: CASSPGLPSYNEQFF
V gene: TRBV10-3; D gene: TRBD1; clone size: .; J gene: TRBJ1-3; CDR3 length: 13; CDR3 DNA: TGTGCCATCGGACAGGGGAGAGGAAACACCATATATTTT; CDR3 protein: CAIGQGRGNTIYF
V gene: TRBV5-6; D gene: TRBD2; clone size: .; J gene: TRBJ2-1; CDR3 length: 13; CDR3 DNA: TGTGCCAGTACGGGACTAGCCCACAATGAGCAGTTCTTC; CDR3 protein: CASTGLAHNEQFF
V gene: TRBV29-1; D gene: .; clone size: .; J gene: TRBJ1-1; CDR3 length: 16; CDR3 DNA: TGCAGCGTGATACAGGGAAGGCAAATAAAGGACACTGAAGCTTTCTTT; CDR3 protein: CSVIQGRQIKDTEAFF
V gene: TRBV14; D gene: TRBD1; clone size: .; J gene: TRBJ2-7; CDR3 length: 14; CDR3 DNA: TGTGCCAGCAGCCAAGCCGGGACAGCCTACGAGCAGTACTTC; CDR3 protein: CASSQAGTAYEQYF
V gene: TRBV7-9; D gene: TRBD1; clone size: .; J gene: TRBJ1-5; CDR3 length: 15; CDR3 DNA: TGTGCCAGCAGCTTGACAGGGGAGGGCAATCAGCCCCAGCATTTT; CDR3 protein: CASSLTGEGNQPQHF
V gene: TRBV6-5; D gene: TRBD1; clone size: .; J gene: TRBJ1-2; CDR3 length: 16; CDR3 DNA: TGTGCCAGCAGTTACTCAGGGACAGGGACCTCCTATGGCTACACCTTC; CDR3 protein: CASSYSGTGTSYGYTF
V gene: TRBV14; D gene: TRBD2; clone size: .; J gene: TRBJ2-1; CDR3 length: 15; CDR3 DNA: TGTGCCAGCAGCCCAGGACTAGCGGGAGCGTTTGAGCAGTTCTTC; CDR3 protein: CASSPGLAGAFEQFF
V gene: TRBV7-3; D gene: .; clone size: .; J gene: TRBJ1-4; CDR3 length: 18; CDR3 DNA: TGTGCCAGCAGCTTAATTTACTTACTTGGGCCAACTAATGAAAAACTGTTTTTT; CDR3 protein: CASSLIYLLGPTNEKLFF
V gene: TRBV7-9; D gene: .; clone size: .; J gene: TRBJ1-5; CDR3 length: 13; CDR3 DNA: TGTGCCAGCAGCTTAGGGCAGAATCAGCCCCAGCATTTT; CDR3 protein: CASSLGQNQPQHF
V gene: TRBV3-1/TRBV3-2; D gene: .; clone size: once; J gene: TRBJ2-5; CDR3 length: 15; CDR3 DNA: TGTGCCAGCAGCCAAGTCCGGGACTGGGAAGGAACCCAGTACTTC; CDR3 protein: CASSQVRDWEGTQYF
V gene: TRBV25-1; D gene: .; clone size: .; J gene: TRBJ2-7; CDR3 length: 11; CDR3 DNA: TGTGCCAGCAGTGCTTCCTACGAGCAGTACTTC; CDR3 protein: CASSASYEQYF
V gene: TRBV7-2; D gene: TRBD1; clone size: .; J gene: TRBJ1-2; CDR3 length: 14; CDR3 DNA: TGTGCCAGCAGCTTAGTCCATACAGGGGATGGCTACACCTTC; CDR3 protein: CASSLVHTGDGYTF
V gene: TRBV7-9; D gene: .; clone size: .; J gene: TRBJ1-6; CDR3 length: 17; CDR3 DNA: TGTGCCAGCAGCTTTTCGGTGGTAGGGGCAGGCAATTCACCCCTCCACTTT; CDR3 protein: CASSFSVVGAGNSPLHF
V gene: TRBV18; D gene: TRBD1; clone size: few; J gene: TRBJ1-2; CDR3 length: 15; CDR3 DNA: TGTGCCAGCTCACAGTCGACAGGGGCGAACTATGGCTACACCTTC; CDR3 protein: CASSQSTGANYGYTF
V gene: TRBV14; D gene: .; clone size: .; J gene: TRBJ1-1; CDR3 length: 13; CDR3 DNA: TGTGCCAGCAGCCAGATCAGAGGCACTGAAGCTTTCTTT; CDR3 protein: CASSQIRGTEAFF
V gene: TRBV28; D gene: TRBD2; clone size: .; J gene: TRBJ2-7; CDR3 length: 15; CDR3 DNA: TGTGCCAGCAGGTTATATAGCGGGGGCTCCTACGAGCAGTACTTC; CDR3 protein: CASRLYSGGSYEQYF
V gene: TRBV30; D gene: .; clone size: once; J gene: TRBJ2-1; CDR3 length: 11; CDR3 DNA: TGTGCCTGGAATATCGGCAATGAGCAGTTCTTC; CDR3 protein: CAWNIGNEQFF
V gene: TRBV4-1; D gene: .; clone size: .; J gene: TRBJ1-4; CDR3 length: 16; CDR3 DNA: TGCGCCAGCAGCCAAGAGTGGGGCGCGACTAATGAAAAACTGTTTTTT; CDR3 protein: CASSQEWGATNEKLFF
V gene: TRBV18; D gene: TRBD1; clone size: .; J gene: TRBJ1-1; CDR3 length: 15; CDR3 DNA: TGTGCCAGCTCACCAACAGGACAGGGAGACACTGAAGCTTTCTTT; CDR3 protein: CASSPTGQGDTEAFF
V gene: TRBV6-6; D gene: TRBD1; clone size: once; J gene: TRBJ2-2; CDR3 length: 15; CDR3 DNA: TGTGCCAGCACCATAACCGGGACAGTGACCGGGGAGCTGTTTTTT; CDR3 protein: CASTITGTVTGELFF
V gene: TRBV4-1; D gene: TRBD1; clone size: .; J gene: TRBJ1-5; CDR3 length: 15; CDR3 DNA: TGCGCCAGCAGCCAACCCGGACAGGGCAATCAGCCCCAGCATTTT; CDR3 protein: CASSQPGQGNQPQHF
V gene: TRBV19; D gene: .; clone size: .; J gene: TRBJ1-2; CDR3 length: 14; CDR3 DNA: TGTGCCAGTAGTGGCCGGGGGGGGGACTATGGCTACACCTTC; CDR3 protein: CASSGRGGDYGYTF
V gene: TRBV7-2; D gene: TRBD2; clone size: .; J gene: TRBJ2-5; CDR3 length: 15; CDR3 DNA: TGTGCCAGCAGCTTCCAAGCGGGGGGGCTGGAGACCCAGTACTTC; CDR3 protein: CASSFQAGGLETQYF
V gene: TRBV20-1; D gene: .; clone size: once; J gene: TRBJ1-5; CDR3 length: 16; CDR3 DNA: TGCAGTGCTAGTAGGGGTGGAGCAGTAAGCAATCAGCCCCAGCATTTT; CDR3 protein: CSASRGGAVSNQPQHF